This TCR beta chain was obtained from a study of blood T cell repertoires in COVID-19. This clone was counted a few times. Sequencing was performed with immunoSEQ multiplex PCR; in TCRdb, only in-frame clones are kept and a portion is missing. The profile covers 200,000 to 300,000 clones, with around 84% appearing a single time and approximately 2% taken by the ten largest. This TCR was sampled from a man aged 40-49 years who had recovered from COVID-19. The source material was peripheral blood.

CDR3 protein: CASSLERTGDDYTF. The DNA of the CDR3 is TGTGCCAGCAGCTTAGAAAGGACAGGGGATGACTACACCTTC. The V gene is TRBV7-2, the J gene TRBJ1-2; 9 nucleotides agree with TRBD1. V was pared by 1 base and J by 10 bases, with 7 bases of the junction left unmatched. Germline CDR1 SGHTA, CDR2 FQGNSA. The CDR3 spans 14 residues. Combining the CDR3 with reference TRBV7-2 and TRBJ1-2 gives the whole variable domain GAGVSQSPSNKVTEKGKDVELRCDPISGHTALYWYRQSLGQGLEFLIYFQGNSAPDKSGLPSDRFSAERTGGSVSTLTIQRTQQEDSAVYLCASSLERTGDDYTFGSGTRLTVV.